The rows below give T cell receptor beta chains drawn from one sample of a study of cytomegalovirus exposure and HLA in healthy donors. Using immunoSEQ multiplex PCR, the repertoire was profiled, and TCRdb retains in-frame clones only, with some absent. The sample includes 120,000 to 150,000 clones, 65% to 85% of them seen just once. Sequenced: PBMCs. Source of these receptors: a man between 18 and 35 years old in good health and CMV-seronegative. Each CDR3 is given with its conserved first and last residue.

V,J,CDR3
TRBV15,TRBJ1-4,CATSRDPATGNRNEKLFF
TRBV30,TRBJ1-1,CAWHHRNTEAFF
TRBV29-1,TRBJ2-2,CSVGGQGGDTGELFF
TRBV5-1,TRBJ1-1,CASSLWGGRNTEAFF
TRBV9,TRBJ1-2,CASSVARQGNPGYTF
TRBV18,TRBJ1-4,CASSPPPVNEKLFF
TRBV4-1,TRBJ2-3,CASSQASGGLTDTQYF
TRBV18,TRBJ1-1,CASLGAMNTEAFF
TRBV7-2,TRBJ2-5,CASSLQRSPAETQYF
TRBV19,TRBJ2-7,CASSLNRRGVHEQYF
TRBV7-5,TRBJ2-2,CARSLAKSAGIPSTGELFF
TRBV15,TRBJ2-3,CATSNRGFSDTQYF
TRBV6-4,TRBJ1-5,CASSEEQNQPQHF
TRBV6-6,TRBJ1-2,CASSNRGQIDNYGYTF
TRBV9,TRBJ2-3,CASSVDGGVNTQYF
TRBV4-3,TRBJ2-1,CASNLAGQGGEQFF
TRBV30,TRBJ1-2,CAWSGQNYGYTF